The sequence of this T cell receptor (beta chain) was determined in a study of OX40 agonist ivuxolimab in advanced cancers. The germline V gene has CDR1 SGHRS and CDR2 YFSETQ. The V and J ends lost 4 bases and 0 bases respectively, with 14 bases between them. The CDR3 extends over 16 amino acids. Some clones are missing from TCRdb's copy, which holds only in-frame ones; the method was immunoSEQ multiplex PCR. The table lists tens of thousands of clones, nearly 90% of them singletons. This sequence was found in an adult with an advanced solid tumor such as melanoma, head and neck, liver or kidney cancer. The rearrangement joins TRBV5-1 to TRBJ1-3; D unclear. Sequencing used CD4+ or CD8+ T cells sorted from blood, obtained in a trial of the OX40 agonist ivuxolimab. The CDR3 is CASSPSLGSSGNTIYF. The CDR3 nucleotides are TGCGCCAGCAGCCCCAGTCTGGGGAGCTCTGGAAACACCATATATTTT.